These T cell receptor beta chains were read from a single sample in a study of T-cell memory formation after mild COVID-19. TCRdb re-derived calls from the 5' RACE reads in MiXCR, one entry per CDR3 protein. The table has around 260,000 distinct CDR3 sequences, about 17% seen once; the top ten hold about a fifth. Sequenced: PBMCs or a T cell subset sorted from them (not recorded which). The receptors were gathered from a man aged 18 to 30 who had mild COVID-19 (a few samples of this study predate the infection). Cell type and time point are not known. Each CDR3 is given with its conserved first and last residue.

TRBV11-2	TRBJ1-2	CASRLHRDTGIGGYTF
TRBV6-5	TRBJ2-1	CANSYSSGGDNEQFF
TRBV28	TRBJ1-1	CASSLPSGQMNTEAFF
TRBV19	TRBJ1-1	CATVGQGPEAFF
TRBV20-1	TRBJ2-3	CSALLAGTTDTQYF
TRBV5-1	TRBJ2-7	CASSEEAQTYEQYF
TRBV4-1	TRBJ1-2	CASSQDRTGYGYTF
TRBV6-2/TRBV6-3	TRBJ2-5	CASSSGHRETQYF
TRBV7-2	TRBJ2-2	CASSLVGLAVLANTGELFF
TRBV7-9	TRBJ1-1	CASSLALGTGTEAFF
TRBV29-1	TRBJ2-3	CSVEGLAGEPSTDTQYF
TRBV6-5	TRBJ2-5	CASSSVLRGIETQYF
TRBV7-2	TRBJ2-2	CASRPRTSGNTGELFF
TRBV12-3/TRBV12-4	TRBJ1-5	CASRGQGDNQPQHF
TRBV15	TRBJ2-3	CATSRVRTGLTDTQYF
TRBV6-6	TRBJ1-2	CASSYSGSGTGYTF
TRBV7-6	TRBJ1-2	CASSLGGDGSYGYTF
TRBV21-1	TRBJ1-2	CASSPRRVKGLGGYTF
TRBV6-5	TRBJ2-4	CATRLSGGLVGQYF
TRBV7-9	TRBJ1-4	CASSSTGGLEKLFF
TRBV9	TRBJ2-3	CASSSEGGADTQYF
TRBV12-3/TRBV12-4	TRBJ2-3	CASSRPGTGVAGTDTQYF
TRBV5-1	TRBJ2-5	CASSGRASGNQETQYF
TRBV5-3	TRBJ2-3	CARRATGRTTGTQYF
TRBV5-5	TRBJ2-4	CASRPGTEKNIQYF
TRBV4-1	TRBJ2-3	CASSQHGVDTQYF